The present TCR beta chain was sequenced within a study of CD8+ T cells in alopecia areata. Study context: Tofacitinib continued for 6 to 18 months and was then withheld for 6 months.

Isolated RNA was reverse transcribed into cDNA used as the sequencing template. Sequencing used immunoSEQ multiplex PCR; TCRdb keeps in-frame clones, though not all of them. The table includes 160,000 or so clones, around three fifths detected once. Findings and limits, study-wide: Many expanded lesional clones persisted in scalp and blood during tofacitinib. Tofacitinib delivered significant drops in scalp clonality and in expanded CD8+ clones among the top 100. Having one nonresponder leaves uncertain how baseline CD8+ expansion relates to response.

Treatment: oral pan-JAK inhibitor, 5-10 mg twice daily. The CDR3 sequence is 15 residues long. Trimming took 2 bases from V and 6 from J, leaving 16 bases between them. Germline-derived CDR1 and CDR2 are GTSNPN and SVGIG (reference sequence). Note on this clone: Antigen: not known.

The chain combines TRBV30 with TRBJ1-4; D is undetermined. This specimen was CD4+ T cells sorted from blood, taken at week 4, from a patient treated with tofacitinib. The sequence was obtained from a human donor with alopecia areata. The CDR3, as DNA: TGTGCCTGGAGTAAGAAAGGTCCGCATGATGAAAAACTGTTTTTT. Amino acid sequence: CAWSKKGPHDEKLFF.